One and the same sample provided the 24 T cell receptor beta chains below, sequenced in a study of identical twins. TCRdb analysed the 5' RACE reads with MiXCR anew, one entry per CDR3 protein. Of 240,000 or so distinct CDR3 sequences in the sample, approximately 10% are singletons; the top ten hold 8% to 10%. The material sequenced was memory T cells sorted from blood. The receptors shown here come from a man aged 45-65 years in good health.

This clonotype was observed many times. This chain joins TRBV20-1 and TRBJ2-1, with a tentative D call TRBD2 (5 bases). CDR3 size: 14 residues. The germline V and J ends were trimmed by 6 bases and 7 bases, with 19 bases remaining between them. CDR1 DFQATT and CDR2 SNEGSKA come from the germline V gene (reference sequence). This CDR3 is CSAAPRGSVNEQFF. In DNA, the CDR3 is TGCAGTGCAGCCCCCCGGGGTAGCGTTAATGAGCAGTTCTTC.

This clonotype was counted at least ten times. The chain links TRBV5-1 to TRBJ2-7; no definite D call. This CDR3 is 14 amino acids long. The V gene's germline CDR1 is SGHRS and CDR2 YFSETQ. Deletions cut 3 bases from V and 3 bases from J, with 13 bases between. The CDR3: CASSSTAGNYEQYF. DNA for the CDR3: TGCGCCAGCAGCTCCACCGCAGGTAACTACGAGCAGTACTTC.

The table lists this clonotype with a few counts. The rearrangement links TRBV5-1 to TRBJ2-3, with 8 bases identical to TRBD1. V lost 2 bases to trimming and J lost 1 base; unmatched junction nucleotides: 3. The CDR3 contains 15 residues. Germline CDR1 and CDR2: SGHRS and YFSETQ. The CDR3 DNA is TGCGCCAGCAGCTTCCAGGGGGCGCGCACAGATACGCAGTATTTT. The encoded protein is CASSFQGARTDTQYF.

This clonotype was observed a handful of times. The chain joins TRBV20-1 to TRBJ1-4; the D gene is possibly TRBD1 (5 bases). This CDR3 comprises 16 residues. Trimming took off 7 bases at V and 4 bases at J, with 22 bases between the two ends. CDR1 is DFQATT, CDR2 SNEGSKA, per germline (reference sequence). The DNA for the CDR3 is TGCAGTGTCCCCCGCGGGGGGACGGGTCTTAATGAAAAACTGTTTTTT. This encodes CSVPRGGTGLNEKLFF.

Ten or more counts support this clonotype. This chain connects TRBV13 to TRBJ1-2; 10 bases agree with TRBD1. The germline CDR1 and CDR2 sequences are PRHDT and FYEKMQ (reference sequence). The CDR3 has 15 residues. After removal of 6 bases from V and 3 bases from J, the junction contained 7 bases not matched to a gene. DNA for the CDR3: TGTGCCAGCAGGCGACAGGGGGCGATCGACTATGGCTACACCTTC. This encodes CASRRQGAIDYGYTF.

The chain recombines TRBV3-1 with TRBJ2-7, with D perhaps TRBD1 (7 bases). The CDR3 has 17 amino acids. The germline CDR1 and CDR2 sequences are LGHDT and YNNKEL (reference sequence). V gave up 2 bases and J gave up 2 bases, with 19 bases separating them. Here the CDR3 reads CASSQRRQGGLPYEQYF. CDR3 in DNA: TGTGCCAGCAGCCAACGCAGACAGGGAGGTCTTCCCTACGAGCAGTACTTC.

This clonotype was seen repeatedly, ten times or more. V and J are TRBV5-1 and TRBJ2-7; either TRBD1 or TRBD2 may fit D (5 bases each). With 6 bases removed from V and 6 bases from J, the gap between germline ends came to 22 bases. CDR3 length: 15 residues. From germline, CDR1 is SGHRS and CDR2 YFSETQ. Here the CDR3 reads CASKNLTAALGEQYF. CDR3 DNA sequence: TGCGCCAGCAAGAATTTGACAGCGGCCCTAGGCGAGCAGTACTTC.

There are a few counts of this clonotype. The chain links TRBV19 to TRBJ1-5; 7 nucleotides align to TRBD1. This CDR3 has 14 residues. Germline CDR1 and CDR2: LNHDA and SQIVND (reference sequence). The V segment lost 8 bases and the J segment 2 bases; nucleotides outside the gene matches: 6. The CDR3 sequence is CASAQGTGNQPQHF. The CDR3 nucleotides read TGTGCCAGTGCCCAGGGGACAGGCAATCAGCCCCAGCATTTT.

The rearrangement joins TRBV12-3 or TRBV12-4 to TRBJ2-7; D is unresolved. The CDR3 length is 15 residues. V lost 6 bases, J lost 0 bases, and 15 bases lay in between. In DNA, the CDR3 is TGTGCCAGCAGCCATAGCAGGTTACCCTCCTACGAGCAGTACTTC. The encoded protein is CASSHSRLPSYEQYF.

This clonotype was seen a few times. The chain uses TRBV4-2 and TRBJ2-1; D unresolved. The CDR3 contains 13 residues. From germline, CDR1 is LGHNA and CDR2 YNFKEQ. The germline V and J ends were trimmed by 1 base and 8 bases, with 9 bases remaining between them. The CDR3 nucleotides read TGTGCCAGCAGCCAAGTGGGTACAGATGAGCAGTTCTTC. Residues: CASSQVGTDEQFF.

This clonotype was seen at least ten times. The chain carries TRBV28 and TRBJ2-3; no definite D call. Germline V gene lookup returns CDR1 MDHEN and CDR2 SYDVKM. The CDR3 sequence is 16 residues long. V lost 2 bases and J 2 bases, leaving 14 bases between the germline ends. The CDR3 DNA is TGTGCCAGCAGTTTAGACTTATTGACGGACACAGATACGCAGTATTTT. Encoded protein: CASSLDLLTDTDTQYF.

This clonotype was observed a few times. The rearrangement joins TRBV10-3 to TRBJ1-5; 10 bases line up with TRBD1. This CDR3 comprises 14 residues. The germline V gene encodes CDR1 ENHRY and CDR2 SYGVKD. Trimming took 10 bases from V and 1 from J; bases not matched to a gene: 4. The CDR3 sequence: CATSGQGSNQPQHF. As DNA, the CDR3 is TGTGCCACCTCGGGACAGGGGAGCAATCAGCCCCAGCATTTT.

This clonotype was seen many times. V and J are TRBV6-5 and TRBJ1-6; D is unresolved. CDR1 MNHEY and CDR2 SVGAGI come from the germline V gene. This CDR3 is built from 15 residues. Deletions cut 2 bases from V and 7 bases from J, with 12 bases between. CDR3 amino acids: CASSYDDGWNSPLHF. In nucleotides, the CDR3 is TGTGCCAGCAGTTACGACGACGGCTGGAATTCACCCCTCCACTTT.

The sample holds many counts of this clonotype. This chain uses TRBV6-1 with TRBJ1-6; D call uncertain. V was trimmed by 7 bases and J by 4 bases, leaving 8 bases between them. The V gene's germline CDR1 is MNHNS and CDR2 SASEGT. The CDR3 is 13 residues long. The CDR3 nucleotides are TGTGCCAGCATCGGCGGATATAATTCACCCCTCCACTTT. Translated: CASIGGYNSPLHF.

This clonotype was found a few times. The rearrangement links TRBV5-1 to TRBJ2-7, with 7 positions matching TRBD1. Germline trimming cut 4 bases from V and 0 bases from J; bases unmatched to any gene: 13. This CDR3 has 17 residues. Germline V gene data show CDR1 as SGHRS and CDR2 as YFSETQ. CDR3 in amino acids: CASSPAQGQRSSYEQYF. CDR3 nucleotide sequence: TGCGCCAGCAGCCCAGCCCAGGGACAGAGGAGCTCCTACGAGCAGTACTTC.

This clonotype has more than one count but fewer than ten. The chain couples TRBV6-5 to TRBJ2-2, with 8 bases that match TRBD1. After removal of 4 bases from V and 7 bases from J, the junction contained 8 bases not matched to a gene. Germline V lookup: CDR1 MNHEY, CDR2 SVGAGI. This CDR3 spans 15 amino acids. The CDR3 loop reads CASSFPRGRGGELFF. CDR3 sequence (DNA): TGTGCCAGCAGTTTCCCCAGGGGGCGCGGCGGGGAGCTGTTTTTT.

There are a few counts of this clonotype. The chain couples TRBV11-3 to TRBJ2-2; D possibly corresponds to TRBD1 (5 bases). The ends were cut back, 4 bases at V and 1 base at J, with 13 bases in the middle. The V gene's germline CDR1 is SGHNT and CDR2 YENEEA. The CDR3 has 16 residues. CDR3: CASSSDRVQNTGELFF. The CDR3 coding sequence is TGTGCCAGCAGCTCCGACAGAGTCCAGAACACCGGGGAGCTGTTTTTT.

The J gene is TRBJ1-1, the V gene TRBV20-1; 8 nucleotides line up with TRBD1. Germline CDR1 reads DFQATT; CDR2 reads SNEGSKA (reference sequence). This CDR3 contains 15 residues. V was clipped by 0 bases and J by 1 base; unmatched bases: 4. The CDR3 here is CSARETGAWNTEAFF. For the CDR3, the DNA is TGCAGTGCTAGAGAGACAGGGGCATGGAACACTGAAGCTTTCTTT.

In its sample, this clonotype was seen a few times. The J gene is TRBJ1-6, the V gene TRBV7-2; D not certain. Trimming cost V 1 base and J 8 bases, with 0 bases left between them. The CDR3 runs to 11 residues. Germline V CDR1 and CDR2: SGHTA, FQGNSA. In nucleotides, the CDR3 is TGTGCCAGCAGCTTAGATTCACCCCTCCACTTT. Translation: CASSLDSPLHF.

This chain joins TRBV6-1 and TRBJ1-2; the match to TRBD1 covers 7 bases. J gave up 0 bases and V 7 bases, and 5 bases lay outside the gene matches. This CDR3 comprises 14 residues. Germline V gene sequence: CDR1 MNHNS, CDR2 SASEGT. Here the CDR3 DNA reads TGTGCCAGCACTCCGGACAGGACTAACTATGGCTACACCTTC. Protein: CASTPDRTNYGYTF.

The rearrangement links TRBV11-2 to TRBJ2-1; no clear D. The germline V and J ends were trimmed by 5 bases and 5 bases, with 13 bases remaining between them. CDR1 and CDR2 from the germline V gene are SGHAT and FQNNGV. The length of the CDR3 is 14 residues. CDR3 coding DNA: TGTGCCAGCAGCGCGAGAATCCTAGACAATGAGCAGTTCTTC. Residues: CASSARILDNEQFF.

Judged by abundance, this clonotype is medium-sized. The V call is TRBV11-1, the J call TRBJ2-7; tentatively, D is TRBD2 (5 bases). V lost 3 bases, J lost 6 bases, and 9 bases lay in between. Germline values: CDR1 SGHAT, CDR2 FQDESV (reference sequence). The CDR3 loop spans 12 amino acids. The CDR3 protein is CASSFFEGEQYF. In DNA form, the CDR3 reads TGTGCCAGCAGCTTCTTTGAGGGCGAGCAGTACTTC.

This clonotype was seen repeatedly, ten times or more. This chain connects TRBV3-1 to TRBJ2-2; D gene ambiguous. Germline V gives CDR1 LGHDT, CDR2 YNNKEL (reference sequence). CDR3 length equals 16 residues. Between the trimmed V and J ends, which lost 1 base and 0 bases, there was a span of 9 bases. The CDR3 DNA reads as TGTGCCAGCAGCCAAGCGGCACTAACGAACACCGGGGAGCTGTTTTTT. Its protein product is CASSQAALTNTGELFF.

The rearrangement joins TRBV15 to TRBJ2-2; D remains unclear. The CDR3 is 14 amino acids. CDR1 is LNHNV and CDR2 is YYDKDF in the germline V gene (reference sequence). Trimming took 0 bases from V and 3 from J, leaving 5 bases between them. This CDR3 is CATSRERYTGELFF. Here the CDR3 DNA reads TGTGCCACCAGCAGAGAGCGATACACCGGGGAGCTGTTTTTT.